A selection of T cell receptor beta chains follows, all from one sample in a study of technical replicates of blood from a handful of donors. Sequenced by immunoSEQ multiplex PCR; TCRdb stores in-frame clones only, minus some. The sample lists about 81,000 clones; 90% to 98% were seen once. Source material: T cells isolated from PBMCs. These receptor sequences come from a human donor in good health. Each CDR3 is given with its conserved first and last residue. The D gene is left open where the match is weak.

d_gene | len | j_gene | v_gene | CDR3aa | CDR3nt
TRBD2 | 16 | TRBJ2-3 | TRBV18 | CASSIGLAGATDTQYF | TGTGCCAGCTCAATCGGACTAGCGGGGGCAACAGATACGCAGTATTTT
. | 11 | TRBJ1-2 | TRBV20-1 | CSARPGYGYTF | TGCAGTGCTAGACCCGGCTATGGCTACACCTTC
TRBD1 | 14 | TRBJ2-5 | TRBV9 | CASSAPTGEATQYF | TGTGCCAGCAGCGCCCCGACAGGGGAAGCGACCCAGTACTTC
. | 14 | TRBJ1-5 | TRBV28 | CASSAGGGGQPQHF | TGTGCCAGCAGTGCGGGGGGTGGGGGTCAACCCCAGCATTTT
TRBD1 | 17 | TRBJ2-3 | TRBV11-2 | CASSQLPGTGSTDTQYF | TGTGCCAGCAGCCAACTTCCTGGGACAGGGTCCACAGATACGCAGTATTTT
. | 15 | TRBJ2-7 | TRBV5-1 | CASSFGPANSYEQYF | TGCGCCAGCAGCTTTGGGCCGGCGAACTCCTACGAGCAGTACTTC
TRBD1 | 16 | TRBJ1-1 | TRBV4-1 | CASSPQGVGWDTEAFF | TGCGCCAGCAGCCCACAGGGGGTTGGGTGGGACACTGAAGCTTTCTTT
. | 16 | TRBJ2-1 | TRBV9 | CASSVEGSLLYNEQFF | TGTGCCAGCAGCGTAGAGGGGTCACTACTATACAATGAGCAGTTCTTC
. | 14 | TRBJ1-2 | TRBV5-8 | CASSPRGDYYGYTF | TGTGCCAGCAGTCCCCGGGGGGATTACTATGGCTACACCTTC
TRBD1 | 14 | TRBJ1-1 | TRBV2 | CASSVYRGVTEAFF | TGTGCCAGCAGTGTATACAGGGGGGTCACTGAAGCTTTCTTT
TRBD2 | 15 | TRBJ2-1 | TRBV2 | CASSPRTSGRGEQFF | TGTGCCAGCAGTCCGAGGACTAGCGGGAGGGGCGAGCAGTTCTTC
. | 14 | TRBJ1-4 | TRBV19 | CASSIPGGNEKLFF | TGTGCCAGTAGTATCCCAGGTGGGAATGAAAAACTGTTTTTT
TRBD2 | 13 | TRBJ2-1 | TRBV30 | CAWMGLAYNEQFF | TGTGCCTGGATGGGACTAGCCTACAATGAGCAGTTCTTC
. | 15 | TRBJ1-3 | TRBV9 | CASSVLPGPGNTIYF | TGTGCCAGCAGCGTTCTTCCAGGGCCTGGAAACACCATATATTTT
. | 13 | TRBJ2-2 | TRBV11-3 | CASTGSSTGELFF | TGTGCCAGTACAGGGTCGAGCACCGGGGAGCTGTTTTTT
TRBD1 | 14 | TRBJ1-1 | TRBV19 | CASSTGQGADEAFF | TGTGCCAGTAGTACTGGACAGGGGGCAGATGAAGCTTTCTTT
. | 19 | TRBJ2-1 | TRBV7-3 | CASSPLMSGVGLFYDEQFF | TGTGCCAGCAGCCCACTTATGTCAGGGGTGGGTCTTTTTTACGATGAGCAGTTCTTC
. | 14 | TRBJ1-1 | TRBV7-9 | CASSLRGEAPEAFF | TGTGCCAGCAGCTTACGCGGCGAGGCTCCTGAAGCTTTCTTT
. | 12 | TRBJ1-1 | TRBV11-3 | CASSLEGGTAFF | TGTGCCAGCAGCTTAGAGGGAGGGACGGCTTTCTTT